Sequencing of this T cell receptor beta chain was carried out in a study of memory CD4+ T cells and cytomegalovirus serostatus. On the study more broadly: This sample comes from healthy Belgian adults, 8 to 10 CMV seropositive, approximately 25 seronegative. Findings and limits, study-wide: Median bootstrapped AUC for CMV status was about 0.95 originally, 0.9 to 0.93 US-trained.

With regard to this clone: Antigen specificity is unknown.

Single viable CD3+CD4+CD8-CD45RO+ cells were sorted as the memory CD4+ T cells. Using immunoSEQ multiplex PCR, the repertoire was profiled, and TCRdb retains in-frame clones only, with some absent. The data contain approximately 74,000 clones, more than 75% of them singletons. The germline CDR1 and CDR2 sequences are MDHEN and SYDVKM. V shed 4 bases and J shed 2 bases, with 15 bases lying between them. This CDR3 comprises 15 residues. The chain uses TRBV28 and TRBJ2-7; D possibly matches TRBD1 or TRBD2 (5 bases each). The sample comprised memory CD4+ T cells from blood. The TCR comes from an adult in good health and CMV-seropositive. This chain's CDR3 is CASSSPGTGPYEQYF. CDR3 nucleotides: TGTGCCAGCAGTTCCCCCGGGACGGGCCCCTACGAGCAGTACTTC.